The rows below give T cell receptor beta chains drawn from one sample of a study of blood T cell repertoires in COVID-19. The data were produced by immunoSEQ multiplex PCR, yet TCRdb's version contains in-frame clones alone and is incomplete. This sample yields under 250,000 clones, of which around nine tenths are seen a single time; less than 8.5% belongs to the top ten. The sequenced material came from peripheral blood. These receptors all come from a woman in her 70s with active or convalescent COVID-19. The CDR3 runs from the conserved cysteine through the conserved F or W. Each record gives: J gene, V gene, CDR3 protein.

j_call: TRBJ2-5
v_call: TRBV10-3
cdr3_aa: CAISEREKETQYF

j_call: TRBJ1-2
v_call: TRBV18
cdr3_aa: CASSREGPDYGYTF

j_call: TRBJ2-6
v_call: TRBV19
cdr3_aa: CASSIDFGRGTGSSGANVLTF

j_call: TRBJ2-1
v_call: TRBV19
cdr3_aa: CASSKTSGGDSYNEQFF

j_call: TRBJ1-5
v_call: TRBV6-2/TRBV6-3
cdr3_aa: CASSYAEYSNQPQHF

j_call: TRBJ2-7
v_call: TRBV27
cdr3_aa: CASFGGYEQYF

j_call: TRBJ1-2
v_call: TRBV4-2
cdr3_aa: CASSFSGSEGYTF

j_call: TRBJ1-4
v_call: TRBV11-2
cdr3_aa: CASSLEPYGDRVEKLFF

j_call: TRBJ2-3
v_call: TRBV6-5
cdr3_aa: CASRGQGTDTQYF

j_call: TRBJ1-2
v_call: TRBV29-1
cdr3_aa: CSVNTDRGPLNYGYTF

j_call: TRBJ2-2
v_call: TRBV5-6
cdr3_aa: CASSPLGGRVGELFF

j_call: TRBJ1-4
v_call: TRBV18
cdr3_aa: CASSPKGTVNEKLFF

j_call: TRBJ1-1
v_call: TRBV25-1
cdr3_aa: CASSPLGDRANTEAFF

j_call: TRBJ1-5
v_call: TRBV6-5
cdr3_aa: CASRQDRAIAQPQHF

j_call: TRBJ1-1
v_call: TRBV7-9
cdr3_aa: CASSLVVEGVEAFF

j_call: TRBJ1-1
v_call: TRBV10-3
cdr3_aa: CATGQGLENTEAFF

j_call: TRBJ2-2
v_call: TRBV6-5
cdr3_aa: CASSRQSSGELFF

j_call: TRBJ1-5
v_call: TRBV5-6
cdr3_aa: CASSSGGGRFQPQHF

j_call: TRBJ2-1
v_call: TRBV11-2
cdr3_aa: CASSPLNEQFF

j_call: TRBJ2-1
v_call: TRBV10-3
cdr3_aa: CAISESNLAGVNEQFF

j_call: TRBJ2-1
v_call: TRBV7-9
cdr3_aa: CASSPTYNEQFF

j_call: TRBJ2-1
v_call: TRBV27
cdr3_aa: CASSLSTGTGYNEQFF

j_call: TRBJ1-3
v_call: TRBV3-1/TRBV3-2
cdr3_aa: CASSPDVGRGCENTIYF

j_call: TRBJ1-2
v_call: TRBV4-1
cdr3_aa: CASSQGSRIRVYGYTF

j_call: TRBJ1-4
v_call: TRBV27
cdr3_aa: CASSSDGRRGKLFF

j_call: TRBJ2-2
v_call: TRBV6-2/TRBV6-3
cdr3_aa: CASSQVPRNTGELFF

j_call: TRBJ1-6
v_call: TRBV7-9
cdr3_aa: CASSGQGNSPLHF

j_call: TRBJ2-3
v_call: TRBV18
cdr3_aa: CASSLKSGTDTQYF

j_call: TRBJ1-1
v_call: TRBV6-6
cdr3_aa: CASSLRGMNTEAFF

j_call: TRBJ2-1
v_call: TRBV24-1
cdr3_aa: CATSNEMAGNHNEQFF

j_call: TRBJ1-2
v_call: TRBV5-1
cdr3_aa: CASSNQGGRALSYTF

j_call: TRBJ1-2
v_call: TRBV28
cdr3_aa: CASVPGSMRLSLGYTF

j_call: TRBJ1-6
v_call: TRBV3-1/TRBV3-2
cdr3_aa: CASSQGELYNSPLHF

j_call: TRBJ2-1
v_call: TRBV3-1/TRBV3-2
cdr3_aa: CASSQRTVNNEQFF

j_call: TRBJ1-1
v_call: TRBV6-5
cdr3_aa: CASTNGRGRNTEAFF

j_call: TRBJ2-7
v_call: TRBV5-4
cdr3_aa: CASSSGLTAGEQYF

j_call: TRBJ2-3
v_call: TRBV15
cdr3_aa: CATSRDMRGTTDTQYF

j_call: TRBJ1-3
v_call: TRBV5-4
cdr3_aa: CASSSPKGVSGNTIYF

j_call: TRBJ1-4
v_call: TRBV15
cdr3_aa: CATSRTGARDEKLFF

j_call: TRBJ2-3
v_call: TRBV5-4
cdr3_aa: CASSFSGGRSTDTQYF

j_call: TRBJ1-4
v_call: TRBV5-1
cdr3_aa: CASSSSNFGGEKLFF

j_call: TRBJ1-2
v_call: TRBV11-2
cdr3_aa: CASSPRPGNVYGYTF

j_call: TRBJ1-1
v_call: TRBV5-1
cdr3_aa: CASSLERGNTEAFF

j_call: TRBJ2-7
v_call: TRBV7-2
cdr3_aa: CASSFDRIYEQYF

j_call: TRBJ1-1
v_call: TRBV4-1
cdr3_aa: CASIHITGPNTEAFF

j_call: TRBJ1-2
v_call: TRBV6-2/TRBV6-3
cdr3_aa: CASSSWTGEGYTF

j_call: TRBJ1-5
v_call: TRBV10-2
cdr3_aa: CASSFQYGGQPQHF

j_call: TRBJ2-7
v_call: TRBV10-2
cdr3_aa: CASSFDSIREQYF

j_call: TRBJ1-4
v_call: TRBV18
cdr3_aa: CASSPGQDARVEKLFF

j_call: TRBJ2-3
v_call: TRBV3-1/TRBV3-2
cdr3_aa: CASSSTSGDTDTQYF

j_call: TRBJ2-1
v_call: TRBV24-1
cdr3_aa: CASGDRVSTEQFF

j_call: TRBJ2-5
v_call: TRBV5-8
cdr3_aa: CASSRLVETQYF

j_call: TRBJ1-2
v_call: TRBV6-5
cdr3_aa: CASSYSRGRGGYTF

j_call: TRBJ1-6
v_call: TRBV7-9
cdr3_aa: CASRPGTGNSPLHF

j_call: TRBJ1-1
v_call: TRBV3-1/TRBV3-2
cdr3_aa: CASSQVDRPNTEAFF